These T cell receptor beta chains were read from a single sample in a study of T cell responses to AZD1222 COVID-19 vaccine. Assay used: immunoSEQ multiplex PCR; TCRdb lists only in-frame clones, some missing. The table records more than 100,000 clones, approximately 90% of them present only once. Source: peripheral blood, taken on day 0 of AZD1222 vaccination. The receptors derive from an adult in good health. Both conserved end residues are part of each CDR3. A D gene is named only where the DNA matches it firmly.

D | V | CDR3
TRBD1 | TRBV14 | CASSPSRDRVVGEQFF
NA | TRBV5-1 | CASRLQGTEGEKLFF
TRBD2 | TRBV5-1 | CASSFLGEGIETQYF
TRBD1 | TRBV5-4 | CASSFSRDSSNEKLFF
NA | TRBV3-1/TRBV3-2 | CASSQGTANYGYTF
NA | TRBV14 | CASSQQVNTEAFF
NA | TRBV11-2 | CASSAGQTYEQYF
NA | TRBV7-3 | CASSPSYGPISRNEQFF
NA | TRBV30 | CAWSVGIRETQYF
TRBD2 | TRBV11-3 | CASSFSSGNYNEQFF
TRBD2 | TRBV7-2 | CASSRGLVPGELFF
NA | TRBV11-2 | CASSSGGLEKLFF
TRBD1 | TRBV7-3 | CASSPGTGIMNTEAFF
NA | TRBV27 | CASSLLADQPQHF
TRBD1 | TRBV5-1 | CASSPQTGDEQFF
NA | TRBV27 | CASSSRAVNTEAFF
NA | TRBV20-1 | CSARYADTQYF
NA | TRBV21-1 | CASSLRGGNQPQHF
TRBD1 | TRBV19 | CASSALPGQGFNQPQHF
TRBD1 | TRBV9 | CASSARQGSTEAFF
NA | TRBV30 | CAWSTPNQPQHF
NA | TRBV21-1 | CASSKLGPVIVQRNSPLHF
TRBD2 | TRBV7-3 | CASSIGLAAYNEQFF
NA | TRBV6-5 | CASSYEPVSRAGELFF
NA | TRBV18 | CASSPPARRTEAFF
NA | TRBV5-6 | CASSPLTLSYGYTF
TRBD2 | TRBV5-1 | CASSLGSGGRDEQYF
TRBD2 | TRBV10-3 | CAIRGLAGGQSTDTQYF
NA | TRBV7-9 | CASSFGQGDEKLFF
TRBD1 | TRBV5-1 | CASSLTGGDGYTF
NA | TRBV3-1/TRBV3-2 | CASSSGPGDNEQFF
NA | TRBV9 | CASSAQGETNEKLFF
NA | TRBV3-1/TRBV3-2 | CASSQGETRNTEAFF
TRBD1 | TRBV5-5 | CASSLGQVQETQYF
TRBD2 | TRBV5-6 | CASHGLAGTGEQFF
NA | TRBV7-9 | CASSPGHPSRYSGNTIYF
TRBD1 | TRBV11-2 | CASSSSSGTGYYNEQFF
NA | TRBV5-1 | CASSLTGLGDTEAFF
NA | TRBV6-5 | CASRKGDGNTIYF
NA | TRBV9 | CASSAIGHGAFSPLHF
TRBD1 | TRBV3-1/TRBV3-2 | CASSPRDRANTEAFF
TRBD1 | TRBV6-5 | CASSYSGTGGYGYTF
NA | TRBV12-3/TRBV12-4 | CASKRGEKVEQYF
NA | TRBV3-1/TRBV3-2 | CASSRNEPVNEKLFF
NA | TRBV18 | CASSMGSTTGELFF
TRBD2 | TRBV11-3 | CASSLEEVAGANEQFF
TRBD2 | TRBV11-2 | CATQGGGQRTGELFF
NA | TRBV5-1 | CASSLWRGTGLSSYNEQFF